The clone carrying this TCR beta chain was observed many times. Its specificity is unknown. The CDR3 is made up of 14 amino acids. Germline CDR1 and CDR2: LNHDA and SQIVND (reference sequence). V was cut by 3 bases and J by 2 bases, with 8 bases left in between. This sample is drawn from a study of prognosis after radiotherapy for stage I lung cancer. Study as a whole: The patients, all with stage I non-small cell lung cancer, were enrolled between April 2018 and January 2019. General study points: Gene usage of TRBV and TRBJ reportedly differed between patients with and without metastases. Patients developing distant metastases showed lower Shannon entropy after stereotactic body radiation therapy. For the expanded TCR clones, whether they were tumor-specific was not determined.

The TCR beta CDR3 region was amplified from genomic DNA, with two rounds of multiplex PCR being used for the amplification. Gene-specific TRBV and TRBJ primers were used in PCR round one. TCRdb called the multiplex PCR reads again in MiXCR, with one record for every CDR3 protein. The sample includes fewer than 40,000 distinct CDR3 sequences, less than 40% of them seen just once. This chain joins TRBV19 and TRBJ1-5; D remains unclear. This receptor was obtained from a donor over 45 with non-small cell lung cancer. This specimen consisted of PBMCs, obtained before or after stereotactic body radiation therapy (not recorded which). In nucleotides, the CDR3 is TGTGCCAGTAGTATGGGGTACGGCAATCAGCCCCAGCATTTT. Translating it yields CASSMGYGNQPQHF.